This record covers a single T cell receptor beta chain. Sequenced by immunoSEQ multiplex PCR; TCRdb stores in-frame clones only, minus some. The sample has 70,000 or so clones, about three quarters seen once. The data originate from a study of OX40 agonist ivuxolimab in advanced cancers. Looked up from germline, CDR1 is SEHNR and CDR2 is FQNEAQ (reference sequence). CDR3 size: 17 residues. V lost 3 bases, J lost 1 base, and 17 bases lay in between. This sequence was found in an adult with an advanced solid tumor such as melanoma, head and neck, liver or kidney cancer. The specimen comprised CD4+ or CD8+ T cells sorted from blood, sampled in a trial of the OX40 agonist ivuxolimab. The chain employs TRBV7-9 and TRBJ2-3, with a possible D match to TRBD2 (6 bases). CDR3 sequence (DNA): TGTGCCAGCAGCTTTGGGGAAGCGGGCTGGGGCACAGATACGCAGTATTTT. Amino acids: CASSFGEAGWGTDTQYF.